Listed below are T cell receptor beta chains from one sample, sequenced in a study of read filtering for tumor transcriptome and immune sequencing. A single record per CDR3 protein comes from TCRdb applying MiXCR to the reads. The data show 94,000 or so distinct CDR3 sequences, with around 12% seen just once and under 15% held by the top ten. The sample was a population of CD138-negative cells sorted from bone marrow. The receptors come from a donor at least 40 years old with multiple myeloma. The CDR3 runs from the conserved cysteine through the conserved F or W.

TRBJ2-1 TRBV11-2 CASSDWTSGRVDEQFF
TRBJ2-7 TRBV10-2 CASSEPQLGQYEQYF
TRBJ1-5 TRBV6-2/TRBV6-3 CASSGGASQPQHF
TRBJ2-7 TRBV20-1 CSARDHLSGEGREQYF
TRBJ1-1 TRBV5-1 CASSLAGARGGTEAFF
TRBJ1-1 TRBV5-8 CASSLGIYGEAFF
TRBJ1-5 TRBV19 CASSIDTGSSHQPQHF
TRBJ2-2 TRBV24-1 CATSLRGANTGELFF
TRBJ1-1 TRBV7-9 CASSLIGTEAFF
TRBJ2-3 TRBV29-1 CSVEVRRLSPDTQYF
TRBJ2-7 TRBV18 CASSPPGTSGRAAQYF
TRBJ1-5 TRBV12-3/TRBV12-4 CASSPGQGIAGQPQHF
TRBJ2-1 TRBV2 CASRGDYNNEQFF
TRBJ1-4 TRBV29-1 CSARRGRDEKLFF
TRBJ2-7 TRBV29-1 CSVSRDKDEQYF
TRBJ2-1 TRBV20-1 CSAIAGGIDEQFF
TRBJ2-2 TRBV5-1 CASSSDRAGELFF
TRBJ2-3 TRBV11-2 CASSSTAGGWGDTQYF
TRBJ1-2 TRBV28 CASTRDRGFDGYTF
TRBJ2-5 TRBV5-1 CASSLVETAYQETQYF
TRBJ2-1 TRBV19 CASSMGGDRLKNEQFF
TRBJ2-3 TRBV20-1 CSAVDGAGGTDTQYF
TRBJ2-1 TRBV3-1 CASSLIRGRGHEQFF
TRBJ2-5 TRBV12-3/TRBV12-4 CASSLYRDQETQYF
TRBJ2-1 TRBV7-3 CASSLGLSSSYNEQFF
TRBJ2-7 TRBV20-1 CSARLAGIYEQYF
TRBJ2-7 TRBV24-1 CATSPGQPRYEQYF
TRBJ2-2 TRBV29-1 CSVEIPRRGTGELFF
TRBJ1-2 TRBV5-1 CASSLGTAYGYTF
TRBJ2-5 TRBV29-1 CSGGDRKDLWGETQYF
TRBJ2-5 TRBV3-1 CASSQLQARGETQYF
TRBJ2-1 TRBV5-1 CASSTGTSGRSQYNEQFF
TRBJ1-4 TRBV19 CASSIVWTATNEKRFF
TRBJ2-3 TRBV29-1 CSVEGLFGTDTQYF
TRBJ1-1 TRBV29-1 CSVLGRTEAFF
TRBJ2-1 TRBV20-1 CSARDPNLYNEQFF
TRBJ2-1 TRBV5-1 CASSPGGPEVGEQFF
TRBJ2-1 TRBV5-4 CASSFVGYLYNEQFF
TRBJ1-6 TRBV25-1 CASRHDGLLHF
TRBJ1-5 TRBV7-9 CASSLGDGQPQHF
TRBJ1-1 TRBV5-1 CASSPLQGNLEAFF
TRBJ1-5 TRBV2 CASSASPGDQPQHF